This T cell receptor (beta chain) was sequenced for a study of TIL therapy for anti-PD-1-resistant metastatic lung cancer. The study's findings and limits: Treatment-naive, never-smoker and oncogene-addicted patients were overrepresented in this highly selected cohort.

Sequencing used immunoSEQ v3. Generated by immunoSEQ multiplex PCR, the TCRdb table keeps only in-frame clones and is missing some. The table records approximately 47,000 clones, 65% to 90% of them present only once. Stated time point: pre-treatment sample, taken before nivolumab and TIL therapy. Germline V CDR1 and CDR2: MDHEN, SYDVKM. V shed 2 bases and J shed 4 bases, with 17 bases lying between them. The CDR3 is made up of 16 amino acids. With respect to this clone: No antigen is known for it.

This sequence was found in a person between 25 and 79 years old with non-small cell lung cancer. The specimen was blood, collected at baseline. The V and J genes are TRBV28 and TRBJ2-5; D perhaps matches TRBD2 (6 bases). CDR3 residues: CASSLPGSSRGETQYF. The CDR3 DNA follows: TGTGCCAGCAGTTTACCGGGATCCTCGCGGGGAGAGACCCAGTACTTC.